Below, 11 T cell receptor beta chains from the same sample are listed, as sequenced in a study of shared clonotypes between healthy human individuals. Here immunoSEQ multiplex PCR was the method, and the copy in TCRdb shows in-frame clones only, minus some. The data contain roughly 1 million clones, about 75% of them singletons. Sequencing used memory CD4+ T cells sorted from blood. Sample subset: CD45RA-negative fraction. These receptors originate from a man between 18 and 35 years old in good health.

This clone was counted once. The chain joins TRBV5-1 to TRBJ1-1, with D maybe TRBD1 (6 bases). The germline V gene has CDR1 SGHRS and CDR2 YFSETQ. V was trimmed by 1 base and J by 1 base, leaving 11 bases between them. The CDR3 runs to 15 residues. CDR3 loop: CASSLLGHSNTEAFF. DNA for the CDR3: TGCGCCAGCAGCTTGCTGGGACATTCGAACACTGAAGCTTTCTTT.

This rearrangement joins TRBV5-1 to TRBJ2-5; the match to TRBD1 covers 9 bases. The CDR3 spans 15 residues. Germline V gene sequence: CDR1 SGHRS, CDR2 YFSETQ. Unmatched junction bases numbered 5, after V lost 4 bases and J lost 1 base. The CDR3: CASSPRDRAQETQYF. As DNA, the CDR3 is TGCGCCAGCAGCCCCCGGGACAGGGCCCAAGAGACCCAGTACTTC.

The chain uses TRBV29-1 and TRBJ2-2; D not resolved. V lost 0 bases and J 3 bases, leaving 14 bases between the germline ends. The CDR3 covers 16 residues. Germline CDR1 reads SQVTM; CDR2 reads ANQGSEA. CDR3 nucleotide sequence: TGCAGCGTTGAAGATCCAGTGCTAAGGGACACCGGGGAGCTGTTTTTT. Protein sequence: CSVEDPVLRDTGELFF.

J is TRBJ1-6 and V is TRBV5-1; D perhaps matches TRBD1 (5 bases). The CDR3 is 15 residues long. The V end was cut by 0 bases, the J end by 7 bases, with 11 bases between. Germline CDR1 and CDR2: SGHRS and YFSETQ. CDR3 DNA: TGCGCCAGCAGCTTGGCCACAGGCGCCAATTCACCCCTCCACTTT. It specifies CASSLATGANSPLHF.

This chain joins TRBV28 and TRBJ1-1; D gene unclear. The V end was cut by 5 bases, the J end by 5 bases, with 9 bases between. There are 12 residues in the CDR3. Per germline, CDR1 MDHEN and CDR2 SYDVKM. The CDR3 region is CASSPQRTEAFF. The CDR3, as DNA: TGTGCCAGCAGTCCACAGCGGACTGAAGCTTTCTTT.

V and J are TRBV5-4 and TRBJ2-7, with 8 bases matching TRBD2. Trimming cost V 5 bases and J 6 bases; bases outside gene matches: 13. Germline CDR1 and CDR2: SGHNT and YYREEE (reference sequence). The CDR3 has 15 amino acids. The CDR3 reads CASRPHGGAFPEQYF. For the CDR3, the DNA is TGTGCCAGCAGGCCTCACGGGGGGGCATTCCCCGAGCAGTACTTC.

The sample holds a few counts of this clone. The V and J genes are TRBV30 and TRBJ1-3; D gene uncertain. Looked up from germline, CDR1 is GTSNPN and CDR2 is SVGIG (reference sequence). With 1 base removed from V and 0 bases from J, the gap between germline ends came to 16 bases. The CDR3 consists of 17 residues. The CDR3 nucleotides read TGTGCCTGGAGTGAGGCCCTGAGCACCCGCTCTGGAAACACCATATATTTT. Translation: CAWSEALSTRSGNTIYF.

The chain has TRBV19 and TRBJ1-5, with no clear D. The V end lost 10 bases, the J end lost 2 bases, and 15 bases lay between the germline ends. CDR3 length: 14 residues. CDR1 and CDR2 (germline): LNHDA, SQIVND (reference sequence). CDR3 region: CATRPSSGNQPQHF. CDR3 nucleotide sequence: TGTGCCACTCGCCCCTCCTCAGGCAATCAGCCCCAGCATTTT.

The V call is TRBV11-2, the J call TRBJ2-2; the D is unclear. The CDR3 has 12 residues. Germline V lookup: CDR1 SGHAT, CDR2 FQNNGV. The V gene lost 5 bases and the J gene lost 10 bases, with 11 bases spanning the gap. CDR3 in DNA: TGTGCCAGCAGCCCGTTGGGTCAGGAGCTGTTTTTT. Translated, it gives CASSPLGQELFF.

V gene TRBV7-2 combines with J gene TRBJ2-2; D not resolved. The germline V gene has CDR1 SGHTA and CDR2 FQGNSA. The CDR3 spans 13 residues. Trimming took off 5 bases at V and 5 bases at J, with 9 bases between the two ends. In DNA, the CDR3 is TGTGCCAGCAGCATGGCAGAGACCGGGGAGCTGTTTTTT. This codes for CASSMAETGELFF.

This chain links TRBV5-4 with TRBJ2-2; tentative D call: TRBD2 (6 bases). Trimming shortened V by 0 bases and J by 4 bases, and 10 bases separated the two germline ends. CDR3 length: 15 amino acids. Germline CDR1 is SGHNT and CDR2 is YYREEE (reference sequence). CDR3 DNA: TGTGCCAGCAGCTTGGTCGGAGCGGGCACCGGGGAGCTGTTTTTT. Translated: CASSLVGAGTGELFF.